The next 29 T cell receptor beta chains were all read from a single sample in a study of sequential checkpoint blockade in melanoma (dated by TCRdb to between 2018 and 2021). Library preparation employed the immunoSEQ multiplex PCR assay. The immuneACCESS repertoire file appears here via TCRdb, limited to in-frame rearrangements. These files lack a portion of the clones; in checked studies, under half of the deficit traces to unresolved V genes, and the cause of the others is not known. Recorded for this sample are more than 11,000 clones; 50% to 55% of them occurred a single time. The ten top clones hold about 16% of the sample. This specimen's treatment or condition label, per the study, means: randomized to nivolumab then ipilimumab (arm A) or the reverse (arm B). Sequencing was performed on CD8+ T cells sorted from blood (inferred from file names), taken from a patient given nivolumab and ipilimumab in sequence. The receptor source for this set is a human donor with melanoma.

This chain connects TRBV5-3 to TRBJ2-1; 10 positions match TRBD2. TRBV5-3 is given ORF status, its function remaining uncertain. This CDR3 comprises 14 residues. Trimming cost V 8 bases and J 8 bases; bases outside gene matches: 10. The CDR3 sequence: CASSRGGLAHEQFF. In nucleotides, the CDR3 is TGTGCCAGCAGCAGAGGGGGACTAGCGCATGAGCAGTTCTTC.

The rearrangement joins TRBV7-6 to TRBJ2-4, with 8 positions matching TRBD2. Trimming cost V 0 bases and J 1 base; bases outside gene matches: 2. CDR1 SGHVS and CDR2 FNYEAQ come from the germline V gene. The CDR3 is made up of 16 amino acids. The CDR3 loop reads CASSLASGTAKNIQYF. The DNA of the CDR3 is TGTGCCAGCAGCTTAGCTAGCGGGACCGCCAAAAACATTCAGTACTTC.

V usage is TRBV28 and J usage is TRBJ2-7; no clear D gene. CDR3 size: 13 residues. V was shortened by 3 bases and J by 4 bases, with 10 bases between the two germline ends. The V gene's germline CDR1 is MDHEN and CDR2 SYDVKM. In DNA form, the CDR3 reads TGTGCCAGCAGTTTTGGCGGTGTGTACGAGCAGTACTTC. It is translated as CASSFGGVYEQYF.

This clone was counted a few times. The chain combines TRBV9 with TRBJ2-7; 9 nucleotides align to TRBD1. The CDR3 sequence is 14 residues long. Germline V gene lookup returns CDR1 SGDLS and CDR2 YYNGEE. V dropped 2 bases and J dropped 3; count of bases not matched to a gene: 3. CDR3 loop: CASSVGQGHYEQYF. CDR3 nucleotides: TGTGCCAGCAGCGTCGGACAGGGGCACTACGAGCAGTACTTC.

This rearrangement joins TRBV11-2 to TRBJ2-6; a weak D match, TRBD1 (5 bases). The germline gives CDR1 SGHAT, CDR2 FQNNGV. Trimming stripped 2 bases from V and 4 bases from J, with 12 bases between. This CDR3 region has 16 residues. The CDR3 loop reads CASSLTAGIGANVLTF. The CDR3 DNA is TGTGCCAGCAGCTTAACGGCAGGGATAGGGGCCAACGTCCTGACTTTC.

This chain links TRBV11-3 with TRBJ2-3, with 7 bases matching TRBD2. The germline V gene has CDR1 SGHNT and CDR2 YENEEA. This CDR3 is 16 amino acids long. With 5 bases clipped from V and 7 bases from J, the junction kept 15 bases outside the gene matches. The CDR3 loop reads CASSVSSGLNTNTQYF. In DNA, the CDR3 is TGTGCCAGCAGCGTATCGTCGGGACTAAATACCAATACGCAGTATTTT.

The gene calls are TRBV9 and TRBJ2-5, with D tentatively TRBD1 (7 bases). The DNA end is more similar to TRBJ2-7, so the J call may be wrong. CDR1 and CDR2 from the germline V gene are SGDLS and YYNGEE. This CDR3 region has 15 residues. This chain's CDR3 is CASSAQGGGSDEQYF. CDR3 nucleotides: TGTGCCAGCAGTGCTCAAGGAGGGGGCTCGGACGAGCAGTACTTC.

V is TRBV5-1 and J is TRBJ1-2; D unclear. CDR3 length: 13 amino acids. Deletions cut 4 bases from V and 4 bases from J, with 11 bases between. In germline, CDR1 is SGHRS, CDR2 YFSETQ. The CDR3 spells CASSGSLSYGYTF. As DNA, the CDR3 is TGCGCCAGCAGCGGTTCCCTGAGCTATGGCTACACCTTC.

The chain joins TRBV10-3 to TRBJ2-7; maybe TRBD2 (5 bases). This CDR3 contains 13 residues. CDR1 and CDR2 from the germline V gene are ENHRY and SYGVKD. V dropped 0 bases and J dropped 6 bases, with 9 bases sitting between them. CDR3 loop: CAISESGGREQYF. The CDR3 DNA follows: TGTGCCATCAGTGAGTCAGGAGGCCGCGAGCAGTACTTC.

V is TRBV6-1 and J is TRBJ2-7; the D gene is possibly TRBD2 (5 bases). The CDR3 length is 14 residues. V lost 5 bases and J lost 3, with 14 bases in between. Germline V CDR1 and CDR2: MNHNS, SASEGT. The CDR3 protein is CASSHRRDLYEQYF. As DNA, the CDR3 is TGTGCCAGCAGTCATAGACGGGATCTCTACGAGCAGTACTTC.

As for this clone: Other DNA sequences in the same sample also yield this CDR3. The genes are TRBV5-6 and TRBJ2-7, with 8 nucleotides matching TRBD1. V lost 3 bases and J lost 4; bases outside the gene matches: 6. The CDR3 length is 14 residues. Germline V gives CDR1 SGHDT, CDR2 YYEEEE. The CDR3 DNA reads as TGTGCCAGCAGCTCCGGACAGGGATCTTACGAGCAGTACTTC. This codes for CASSSGQGSYEQYF.

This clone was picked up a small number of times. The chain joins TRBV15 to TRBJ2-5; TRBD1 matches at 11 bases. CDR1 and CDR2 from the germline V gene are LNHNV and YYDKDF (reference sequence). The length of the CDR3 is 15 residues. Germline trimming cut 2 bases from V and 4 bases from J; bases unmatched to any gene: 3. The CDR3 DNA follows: TGTGCCACCAGCAGAAGGGACAGGGGGATAGAGACCCAGTACTTC. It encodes CATSRRDRGIETQYF. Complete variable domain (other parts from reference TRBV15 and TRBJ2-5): DAMVIQNPRYQVTQFGKPVTLSCSQTLNHNVMYWYQQKSSQAPKLLFHYYDKDFNNEADTPDNFQSRRPNTSFCFLDIRSPGLGDTAMYLCATSRRDRGIETQYFGPGTRLLVL.

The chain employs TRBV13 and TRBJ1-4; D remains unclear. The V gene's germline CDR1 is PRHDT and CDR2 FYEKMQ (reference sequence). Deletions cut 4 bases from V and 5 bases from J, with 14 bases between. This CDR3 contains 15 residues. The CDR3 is CASSSYRNLNEKLFF. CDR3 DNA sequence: TGTGCCAGCAGCTCCTACAGAAACCTGAATGAAAAACTGTTTTTT.

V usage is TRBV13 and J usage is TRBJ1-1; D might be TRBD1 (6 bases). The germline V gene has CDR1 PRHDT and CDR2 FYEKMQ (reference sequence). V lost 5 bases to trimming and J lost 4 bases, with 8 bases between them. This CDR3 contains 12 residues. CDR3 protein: CASSEGGTEAFF. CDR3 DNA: TGTGCCAGCAGCGAAGGGGGCACTGAAGCTTTCTTT. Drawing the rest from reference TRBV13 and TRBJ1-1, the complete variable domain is AAGVIQSPRHLIKEKRETATLKCYPIPRHDTVYWYQQGPGQDPQFLISFYEKMQSDKGSIPDRFSAQQFSDYHSELNMSSLELGDSALYFCASSEGGTEAFFGQGTRLTVV.

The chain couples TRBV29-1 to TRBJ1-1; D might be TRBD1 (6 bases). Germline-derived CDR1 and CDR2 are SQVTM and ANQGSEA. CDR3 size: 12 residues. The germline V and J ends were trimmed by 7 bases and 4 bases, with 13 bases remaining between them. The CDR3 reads CSGTQGGTEAFF. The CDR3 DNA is TGCAGCGGCACTCAAGGGGGCACTGAAGCTTTCTTT.

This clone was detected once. In nucleotides, the CDR3 is TGTGCCAGTAGTAACAGACTAGCGGCCCCCTGGGGGGCCAAAAACATTCAGTACTTC. This gives the protein CASSNRLAAPWGAKNIQYF. The chain couples TRBV19 to TRBJ2-4; TRBD2 aligns across 9 bases. The CDR3 sequence is 19 residues long. Germline V gene data show CDR1 as LNHDA and CDR2 as SQIVND (reference sequence). The ends lost 4 bases at V and 1 base at J; junction bases unmatched: 14.

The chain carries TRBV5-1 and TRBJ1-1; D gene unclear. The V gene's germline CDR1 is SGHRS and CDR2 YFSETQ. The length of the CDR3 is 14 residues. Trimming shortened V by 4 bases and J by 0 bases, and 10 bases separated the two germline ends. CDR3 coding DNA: TGCGCCAGCAGCCCGGGAGCCCTGAACACTGAAGCTTTCTTT. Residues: CASSPGALNTEAFF.

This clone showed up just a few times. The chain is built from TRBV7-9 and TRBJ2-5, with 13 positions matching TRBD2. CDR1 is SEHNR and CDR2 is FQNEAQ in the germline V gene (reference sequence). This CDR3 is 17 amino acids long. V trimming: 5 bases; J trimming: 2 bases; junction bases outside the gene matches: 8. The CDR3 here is CASSTNGGLAGQETQYF. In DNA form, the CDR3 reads TGTGCCAGCAGCACTAATGGGGGACTAGCGGGACAAGAGACCCAGTACTTC.

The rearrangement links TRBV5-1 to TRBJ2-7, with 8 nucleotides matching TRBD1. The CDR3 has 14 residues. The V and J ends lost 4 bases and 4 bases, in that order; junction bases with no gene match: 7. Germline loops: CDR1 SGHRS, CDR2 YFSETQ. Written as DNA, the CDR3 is TGCGCCAGCAGCACCACAGGGGGGAGTTACGAGCAGTACTTC. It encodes CASSTTGGSYEQYF.

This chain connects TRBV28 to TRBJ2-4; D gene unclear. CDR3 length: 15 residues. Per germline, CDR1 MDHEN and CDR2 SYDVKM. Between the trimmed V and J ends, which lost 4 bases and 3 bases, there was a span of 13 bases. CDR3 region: CASSSPWANKNIQYF. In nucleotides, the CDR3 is TGTGCCAGCAGTTCCCCCTGGGCCAACAAAAACATTCAGTACTTC.

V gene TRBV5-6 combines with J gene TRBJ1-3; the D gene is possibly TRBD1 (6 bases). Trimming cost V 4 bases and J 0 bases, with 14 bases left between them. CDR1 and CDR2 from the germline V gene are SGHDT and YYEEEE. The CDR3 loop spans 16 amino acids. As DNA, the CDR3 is TGTGCCAGCAGCCAGGGACACATAAGCTCTGGAAACACCATATATTTT. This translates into CASSQGHISSGNTIYF.

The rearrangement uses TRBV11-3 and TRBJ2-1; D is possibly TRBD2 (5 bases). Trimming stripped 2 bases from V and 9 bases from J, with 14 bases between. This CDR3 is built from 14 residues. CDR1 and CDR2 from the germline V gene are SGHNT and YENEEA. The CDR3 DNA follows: TGTGCCAGCAGCTTAAGGACTTCCGTGGGTGAGCAGTTCTTC. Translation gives CASSLRTSVGEQFF.

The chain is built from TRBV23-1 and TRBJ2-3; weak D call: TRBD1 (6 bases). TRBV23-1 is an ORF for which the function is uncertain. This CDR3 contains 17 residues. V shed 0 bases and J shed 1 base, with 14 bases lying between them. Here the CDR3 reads CASSQSLIGQRTDTQYF. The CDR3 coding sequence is TGCGCCAGCAGTCAATCGCTGATAGGACAGCGCACAGATACGCAGTATTTT.

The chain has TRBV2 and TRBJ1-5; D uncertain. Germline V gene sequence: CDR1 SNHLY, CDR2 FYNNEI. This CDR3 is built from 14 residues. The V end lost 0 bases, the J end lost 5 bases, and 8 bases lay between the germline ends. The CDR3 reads CASSEAGGYQPQHF. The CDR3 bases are TGTGCCAGCAGTGAAGCTGGAGGGTATCAGCCCCAGCATTTT.

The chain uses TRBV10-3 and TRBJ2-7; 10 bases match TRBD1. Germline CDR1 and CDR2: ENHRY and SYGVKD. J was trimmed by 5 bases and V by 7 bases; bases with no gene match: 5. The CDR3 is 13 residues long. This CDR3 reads CAITEGQGNEQYF. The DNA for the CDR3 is TGTGCCATCACCGAGGGACAGGGGAACGAGCAGTACTTC.

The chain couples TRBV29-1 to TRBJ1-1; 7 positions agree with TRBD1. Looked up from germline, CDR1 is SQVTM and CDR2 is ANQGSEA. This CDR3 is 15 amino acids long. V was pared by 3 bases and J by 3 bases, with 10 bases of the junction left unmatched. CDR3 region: CSVDNHRGAYTEAFF. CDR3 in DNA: TGCAGCGTTGATAACCACAGGGGCGCGTACACTGAAGCTTTCTTT.

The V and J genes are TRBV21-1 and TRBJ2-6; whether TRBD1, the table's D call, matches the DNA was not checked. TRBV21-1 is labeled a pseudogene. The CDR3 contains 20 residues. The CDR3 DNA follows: TGTGCCAGCAGCAAACCACACCCGGGACAGGCCGAAACTGGGGCCAACGTCCTGACTTTC. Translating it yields CASSKPHPGQAETGANVLTF.

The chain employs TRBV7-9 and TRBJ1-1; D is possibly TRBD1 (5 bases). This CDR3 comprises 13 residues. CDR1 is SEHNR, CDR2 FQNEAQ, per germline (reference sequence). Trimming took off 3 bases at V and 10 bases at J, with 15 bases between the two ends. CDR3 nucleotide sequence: TGTGCCAGCAGCTTCCCTCTGACGGGGGGAGCTTTCTTT. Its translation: CASSFPLTGGAFF.

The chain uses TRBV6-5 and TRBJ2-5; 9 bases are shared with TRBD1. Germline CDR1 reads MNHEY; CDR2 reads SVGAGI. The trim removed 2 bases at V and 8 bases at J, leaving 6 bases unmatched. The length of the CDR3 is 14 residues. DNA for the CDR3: TGTGCCAGCAGTTACGGGACAGGGCGCGCCACCCAGTACTTC. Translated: CASSYGTGRATQYF.